This T cell receptor beta chain was identified in a study of blood T cell repertoires in COVID-19. The overall study: Specimens from acute and convalescent COVID-19 originated in the United States, Italy and Spain. T cells, B-cell-depleted T cells, or PBMCs supplied cDNA or gDNA.

V shed 5 bases and J shed 4 bases, with 8 bases lying between them. Germline V CDR1 and CDR2: LGHDT, YNNKEL (reference sequence). The CDR3 consists of 12 residues. As processed by the authors: Amplification of reference gene primers provided the estimated nucleated cell counts. This table comes from immunoSEQ multiplex PCR, and its TCRdb copy is limited to in-frame clones, with some not included. The V and J calls and clone size come from that table; D and trimming were worked out from the DNA. Among 200,000 to 250,000 clones listed, about 88% were seen once. This clone has only a few counts. The sequence derives from a woman aged 55 to 70 with acute or convalescent COVID-19. The rearrangement uses TRBV3-1 (or the pseudogene TRBV3-2) and TRBJ1-1; a weak D match, TRBD1 (5 bases). The sequencing input was peripheral blood. The CDR3 loop reads CASSSTGTEAFF. In DNA form, the CDR3 reads TGTGCCAGCAGCTCTACAGGCACTGAAGCTTTCTTT.